The clone carrying this T cell receptor (beta chain) was counted only a few times. What it binds is unknown. The data derive from a study of T-cell reconstitution after alpha-beta-depleted transplantation in children. Study conclusions and caveats: Where some patients showed high TCRbeta diversity at day 60, it came from recipient T cells and thymic progenitors that had survived. Expanded graft clones numbering several hundred reportedly gave rise to alpha-beta T cells about two months after transplant. A year had passed since transplant, and T-cell counts and diversity by then came mostly from newly produced T cells.

CDR1 is DFQATT, CDR2 SNEGSKA, per germline (reference sequence). This CDR3 region has 11 residues. V lost 8 bases to trimming and J lost 1 base, with 8 bases between them. A TCRbeta library incorporating unique molecular identifiers was prepared. MiXCR, run by TCRdb on the PCR reads, gives a single entry per CDR3 protein. The sample yields approximately 980,000 distinct CDR3 sequences, around 30% seen once. The sequence was obtained from a boy under two years old who had a stem cell transplant for SCID, so the T cells may come from the graft donor. The chain links TRBV20-1 to TRBJ2-5; D remains unclear. The sample consisted of PBMCs, mostly from graft donor cells, taken 360 days after TCRalphabeta/CD19-depleted stem cell transplant. CDR3 in amino acids: CSPRFQETQYF. The DNA of the CDR3 is TGCAGTCCCCGATTCCAAGAGACCCAGTACTTC.